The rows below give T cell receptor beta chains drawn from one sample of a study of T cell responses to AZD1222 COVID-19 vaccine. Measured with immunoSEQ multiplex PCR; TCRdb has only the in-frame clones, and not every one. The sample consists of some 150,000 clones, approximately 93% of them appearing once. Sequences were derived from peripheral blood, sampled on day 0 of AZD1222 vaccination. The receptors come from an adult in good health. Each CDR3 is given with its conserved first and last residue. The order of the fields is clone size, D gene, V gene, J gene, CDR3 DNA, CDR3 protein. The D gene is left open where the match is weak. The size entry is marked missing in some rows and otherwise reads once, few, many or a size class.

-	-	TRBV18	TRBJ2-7	TGTGCCAGCTCACCCTGGGGGCAAATTATTAACGAGCAGTACTTC	CASSPWGQIINEQYF
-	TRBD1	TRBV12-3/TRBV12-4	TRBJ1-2	TGTGCCAGCAGACAGACAGGGTTCTTTGGCTACACCTTC	CASRQTGFFGYTF
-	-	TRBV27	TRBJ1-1	TGTGCCAGCGGAGCTTTACCCCGTTTGGCTGAAGCTTTCTTT	CASGALPRLAEAFF
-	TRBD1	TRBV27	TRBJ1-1	TGTGCCAGCAGGCCGACAGGGGGCAGAACTGAAGCTTTCTTT	CASRPTGGRTEAFF
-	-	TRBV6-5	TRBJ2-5	TGTGCCAGCAGTTACGGACAGTGGGACGGGGAGACCCAGTACTTC	CASSYGQWDGETQYF
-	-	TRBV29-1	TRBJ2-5	TGCAGCGTTGCACAGGGAGGCGAGACCCAGTACTTC	CSVAQGGETQYF
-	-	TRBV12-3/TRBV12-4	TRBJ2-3	TGTGCCAGCAGTTTCTCCGGGGGATCGCAGTATTTT	CASSFSGGSQYF
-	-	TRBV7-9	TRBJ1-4	TGTGCCAGCAGCGCTTTAATCCGGACAGAAGAAAAACTGTTTTTT	CASSALIRTEEKLFF
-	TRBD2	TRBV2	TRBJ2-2	TGTGCCAGCAGTGAGGGAGGGGTTTTCACCGGGGAGCTGTTTTTT	CASSEGGVFTGELFF
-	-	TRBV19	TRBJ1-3	TGTGCCAGTAGTATACCCGCAGGGACGTATGGAAACACCATATATTTT	CASSIPAGTYGNTIYF
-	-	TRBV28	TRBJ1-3	TGTGCCAGCAGTTCCCCCCTCTCTGGAAACACCATATATTTT	CASSSPLSGNTIYF
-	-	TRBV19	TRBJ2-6	TGTGCCAGCAGAGAGAGCTCTGGGGCCAACGTCCTGACTTTC	CASRESSGANVLTF
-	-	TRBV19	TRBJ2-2	TGTGCCAGTAGTCGCCCGGGTCCCGGGGAGCTGTTTTTT	CASSRPGPGELFF
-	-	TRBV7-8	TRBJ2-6	TGTGCCAGCGGGCCCTCTGGGGCCAACGTCCTGACTTTC	CASGPSGANVLTF
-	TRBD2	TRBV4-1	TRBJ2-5	TGCGCCAGCAGCCAGACTCCGGGACTAGCGGGCCAAGAGACCCAGTACTTC	CASSQTPGLAGQETQYF
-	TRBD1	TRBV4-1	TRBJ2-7	TGCGCCAGCAGCCAAGCCCGGGACAGGGGGTTTTACGAGCAGTACTTC	CASSQARDRGFYEQYF
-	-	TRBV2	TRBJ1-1	TGTGCCAGCAGTGGGCAGGGTATTGATAGTACTGAAGCTTTCTTT	CASSGQGIDSTEAFF
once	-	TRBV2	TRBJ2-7	TGTGCCAGCAGTGACACCTACGAGCAGTACTTC	CASSDTYEQYF
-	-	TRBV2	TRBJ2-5	TGTGCCAGCAGTGAAGGGGTCGAGCGCCAGTACTTC	CASSEGVERQYF
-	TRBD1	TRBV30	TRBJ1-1	TGTGCCTGGGGGACAGTCCTTAACACTGAAGCTTTCTTT	CAWGTVLNTEAFF
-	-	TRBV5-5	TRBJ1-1	TGTGCCAGCAGCCTCAGGGGTAGTCCAGAAGCTTTCTTT	CASSLRGSPEAFF
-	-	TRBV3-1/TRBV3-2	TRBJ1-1	TGTGCCAGCAGCCAAGCAGGAGGGACTGAAGCTTTCTTT	CASSQAGGTEAFF
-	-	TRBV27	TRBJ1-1	TGTGCCAGCAACTCACAGGGCACGGTGACTGAAGCTTTCTTT	CASNSQGTVTEAFF
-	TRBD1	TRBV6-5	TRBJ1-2	TGTGCCAGCAGTTACTGGGCAGGACAGGGTTCCTATGGCTACACCTTC	CASSYWAGQGSYGYTF
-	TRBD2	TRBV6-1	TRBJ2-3	TGTGCCAGCAGTGAAGCAGTCGGTGGTCCTAGCGGCACCACAGATACGCAGTATTTT	CASSEAVGGPSGTTDTQYF
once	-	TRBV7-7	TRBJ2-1	TGTGCCACCGGACTGTTGAGCTCCTACAATGAGCAGTTCTTC	CATGLLSSYNEQFF
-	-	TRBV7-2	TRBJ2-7	TGTGCCAGCAGCGCGGAAGGGGGGGCGATCCCTTCCGAGCAGTACTTC	CASSAEGGAIPSEQYF
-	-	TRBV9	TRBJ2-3	TGTGCCAGCAGCGAACAGGGAGGATACACAGATACGCAGTATTTT	CASSEQGGYTDTQYF
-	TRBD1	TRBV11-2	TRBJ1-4	TGTGCCAGCAGCCAATTCGACAGGGGTAATGAAAAACTGTTTTTT	CASSQFDRGNEKLFF